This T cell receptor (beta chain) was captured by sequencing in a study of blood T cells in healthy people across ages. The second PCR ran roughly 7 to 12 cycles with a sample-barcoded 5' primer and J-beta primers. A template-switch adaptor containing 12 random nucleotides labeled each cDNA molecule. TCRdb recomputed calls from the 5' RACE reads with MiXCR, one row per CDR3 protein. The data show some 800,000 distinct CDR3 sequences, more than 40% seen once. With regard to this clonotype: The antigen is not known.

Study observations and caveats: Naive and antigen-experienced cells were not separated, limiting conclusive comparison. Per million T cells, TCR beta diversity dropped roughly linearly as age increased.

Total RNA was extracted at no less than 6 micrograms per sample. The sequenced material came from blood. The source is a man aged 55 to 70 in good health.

The CDR3 DNA follows: TGTGCCAGCAGCGGACCGGGACAGCGAGCCTACGAGCAGTACTTC. Translating it yields CASSGPGQRAYEQYF. V gene TRBV11-2 combines with J gene TRBJ2-7; TRBD1 matches 7 bases. Trimming at V came to 5 bases and at J to 2 bases, leaving 9 bases not matched to a gene. The CDR3 length is 15 residues. CDR1 SGHAT and CDR2 FQNNGV come from the germline V gene.